The rows below give T cell receptor beta chains drawn from one sample of a study of radiation and T cells in renal cell carcinoma. Profiled with immunoSEQ multiplex PCR; TCRdb holds only in-frame clones, not every one. Seen here are 120,000 to 150,000 clones, about nine tenths observed once, and the top ten hold about 4.3%. The source material was blood, sampled from a patient whose treatment included radiotherapy and nephrectomy. These receptors were collected from a woman in her 70s with renal cell carcinoma. Both conserved end residues are part of each CDR3. Fields, in order: V gene, clone size, D gene, CDR3 length, J gene, CDR3 DNA, CDR3 protein. A D gene is named only where the DNA matches it firmly. Rows give clone size only sometimes, using once, few, many, or a class for an expanded clone.

TRBV7-8,-,-,13,TRBJ2-3,TGTGCCAGCAGCTTAGCGGGTCCAGATACGCAGTATTTT,CASSLAGPDTQYF
TRBV28,-,-,14,TRBJ2-7,TGTGCCAGCAGTTTAGTCCAGGGGTGGTACGAGCAGTACTTC,CASSLVQGWYEQYF
TRBV5-1,few,-,17,TRBJ2-1,TGCGCCAGCAGCTTGGAGGGCGCCACCTATTCCTACAATGAGCAGTTCTTC,CASSLEGATYSYNEQFF
TRBV6-5,-,-,15,TRBJ2-2,TGTGCCAGCAGCCGCTCGAGGGTGGGGACCGGGGAGCTGTTTTTT,CASSRSRVGTGELFF
TRBV6-6,-,-,13,TRBJ1-2,TGTGCCAGCAGTTACCGGGACGCCTATGGCTACACCTTC,CASSYRDAYGYTF
TRBV29-1,-,-,14,TRBJ1-1,TGCAGCGTTGTAAGACAGGCCATGAACACTGAAGCTTTCTTT,CSVVRQAMNTEAFF
TRBV7-2,-,TRBD1,16,TRBJ2-7,TGTGCCAGCAGCTCGGGACCAGGACAGGGCAAGTACGAGCAGTACTTC,CASSSGPGQGKYEQYF
TRBV11-2,-,-,8,TRBJ2-7,TGTCGTCGGCGGCTAAGGGGCTTC,CRRRLRGF
TRBV10-1,-,-,13,TRBJ1-4,TGCGCCAGCAGTGAAGAAACTAATGAAAAACTGTTTTTT,CASSEETNEKLFF
TRBV9,-,TRBD1,13,TRBJ1-2,TGTGCCAGCAGCCCCGGGACAGGGGGAGGCTACACCTTC,CASSPGTGGGYTF
TRBV5-1,-,-,14,TRBJ2-5,TGCGCCAGCAGCCGGGGGCGGACTGGGGAGACCCAGTACTTC,CASSRGRTGETQYF
TRBV7-3,-,-,13,TRBJ2-2,TGTGCCAGCAGCCAAGAGATGACCGGGGAGCTGTTTTTT,CASSQEMTGELFF
TRBV6-1,-,-,13,TRBJ2-5,TGTGCCAGCAGCCCGCTGCGGGGTGAGACCCAGTACTTC,CASSPLRGETQYF
TRBV18,-,-,15,TRBJ2-2,TGTGCCAGCTCACCAGCGGTACAAAACACCGGGGAGCTGTTTTTT,CASSPAVQNTGELFF
TRBV9,-,TRBD2,16,TRBJ2-1,TGTGCCAGCAGCGTCTCCGGGACTAGCGGGGGTGATGAGCAGTTCTTC,CASSVSGTSGGDEQFF
TRBV4-1,-,TRBD1,16,TRBJ2-2,TGCGCCAGCAGTCTAGGGACAGGGTCCCGTCCCGGGGAGCTGTTTTTT,CASSLGTGSRPGELFF
TRBV18,-,-,16,TRBJ1-3,TGTGCCAGCTCACCTTCATCGGGGGTCGATGGAAACACCATATATTTT,CASSPSSGVDGNTIYF
TRBV7-6,-,TRBD2,15,TRBJ2-7,TGTGCCAGCAGCCGGACTAGCGGGGGGGGTAGCGAGCAGTACTTC,CASSRTSGGGSEQYF
TRBV2,-,-,18,TRBJ1-2,TGTGCCAGCAGTGAATTCGGGGTTCCCGGCAGGGTTGGTTATGGCTACACCTTC,CASSEFGVPGRVGYGYTF
TRBV19,-,-,13,TRBJ2-1,TGTGCCAGTAGCCTAAACAGGGACGGAGAGCAGTTCTTC,CASSLNRDGEQFF
TRBV4-1,-,TRBD1,15,TRBJ2-7,TGCGCCAGCAGCTTAGGGACAGGGGGGCTCTACGAGCAGTACTTC,CASSLGTGGLYEQYF
TRBV19,-,-,13,TRBJ2-1,TGTGCCAGTAGTATAGTAGCGGAAAATGAGCAGTTCTTC,CASSIVAENEQFF
TRBV28,few,TRBD1,14,TRBJ1-1,TGTGCCAGCAGTTTAAGACAGGGGAACACTGAAGCTTTCTTT,CASSLRQGNTEAFF
TRBV27,-,TRBD1,14,TRBJ2-7,TGTGCCAGCAGGCAAGGGACAGGGGGGTACGAGCAGTACTTC,CASRQGTGGYEQYF